One T cell receptor (beta chain) is described in this entry. Its antigen is as yet unknown. Since no conserved phenylalanine or tryptophan closes the CDR3, a read error is the likely cause. This record belongs to a study of tumor-infiltrating lymphocytes in primary liver carcinoma. On the study more broadly: Maximum tumor diameters ranged from about 4.2 to 11 cm, stage T1-T3 N0M0.

Study results and limitations: Lower overlap was observed for tumor-adjacent and tumor-blood pairs relative to tumor region pairs. Among top clones, only about 7.5-24% appeared in all five tumor regions.

Total RNA amounting to around 530 ng was the source from which TCR beta cDNA was made with a constant-region primer. ARM-PCR was slightly modified, and three nested multiplex PCR rounds with it gave rise to the TCR beta libraries. In the first two PCR rounds, TRBV1-TRBV30 forward primers were paired with a C-beta reverse primer, and each round lasted nine to ten cycles. TCRdb processed the multiplex PCR reads anew with MiXCR; each CDR3 protein has one entry. The table shows about 84,000 distinct CDR3 sequences, with roughly 72% occurring only once. The ends were cut back, 0 bases at V and 13 bases at J, with 16 bases in the middle. Germline V lookup: CDR1 LGHNA, CDR2 YNFKEQ. CDR3 length equals 14 residues. Both RNA and DNA were isolated together from about 19-30 mg of bulk tissue that had not been sorted.

This clonotype originated in a man aged 40-49 years with primary liver carcinoma and hepatitis B virus infection. The source material was liver tumor tissue from sampling region 1. Subset: tumor region T1, superior pole. This chain connects TRBV4-2 to TRBJ2-1, with D tentatively TRBD1 (5 bases). CDR3 loop: CASSQESDNRAQFY. CDR3 bases: TGTGCCAGCAGCCAAGAATCGGACAACCGAGCTCAGTTCTAC.